These 27 T cell receptor beta chains were sequenced from one sample in a study of control samples from healthy donors and cancer patients. Method: immunoSEQ multiplex PCR; TCRdb's copy keeps in-frame clones and lacks some. Among roughly 190,000 clones, over 80% were seen once, and the ten largest hold less than 2%. Source material: blood. The source of these receptors is a man younger than 45 in good health.

V is TRBV5-1 and J is TRBJ2-3; TRBD2 is a possible D gene (6 bases). Per the germline V gene, CDR1 is SGHRS and CDR2 is YFSETQ. Trimming shortened V by 4 bases and J by 2 bases, and 14 bases separated the two germline ends. The CDR3 is 15 amino acids. As DNA, the CDR3 is TGCGCCAGCAGCGCCGGTAGCGGACCCACAGATACGCAGTATTTT. It is translated as CASSAGSGPTDTQYF.

This clone has a handful of counts. The chain uses TRBV3-1 (or the pseudogene TRBV3-2) and TRBJ1-6; D unresolved. V was pared by 0 bases and J by 7 bases, with 7 bases between. Germline CDR1 and CDR2: LGHDT and YNNKEL (reference sequence). The CDR3 contains 14 residues. The CDR3 DNA sequence: TGTGCCAGCAGCCAAGATCGTCGAAATTCACCCCTCCACTTT. Protein: CASSQDRRNSPLHF.

This clone was observed once. The chain has TRBV7-8 and TRBJ1-5; D is perhaps TRBD1 (5 bases). CDR3 length equals 16 residues. The germline V and J ends were trimmed by 4 bases and 1 base, with 14 bases remaining between them. Germline CDR1 is SGHVS and CDR2 is FQNEAQ. CDR3 sequence: CASSSLSRDSNQPQHF. The CDR3 DNA reads TGTGCCAGCAGCTCATTGAGTCGGGACAGCAATCAGCCCCAGCATTTT. Looking up the rest from reference TRBV7-8 and TRBJ1-5 gives the full variable domain: GAGVSQSPRYKVAKRGQDVALRCDPISGHVSLFWYQQALGQGPEFLTYFQNEAQLDKSGLPSDRFFAERPEGSVSTLKIQRTQQEDSAVYLCASSSLSRDSNQPQHFGDGTRLSIL.

The chain is built from TRBV7-3 and TRBJ1-2, with a tentative D call TRBD1 (6 bases). V was clipped by 1 base and J by 7 bases, with 13 bases between them. CDR3 length equals 14 residues. Germline V gene sequence: CDR1 SGHTA, CDR2 FQGTGA. CDR3 coding DNA: TGTGCCAGCAGCTTAAACGGACAGCCAGGTGGCTACACCTTC. The encoded protein is CASSLNGQPGGYTF.

The V gene is TRBV18, the J gene TRBJ2-3; weak D call: TRBD2 (5 bases). With 5 bases removed from V and 11 bases from J, the gap between germline ends came to 23 bases. The CDR3 is 15 residues long. The germline gives CDR1 KGHSH, CDR2 LQKENI. The chain's CDR3 is CASSNRTNGVLEQYF. The CDR3 DNA is TGTGCCAGCTCAAATAGGACCAACGGGGTCTTGGAGCAGTATTTT.

The chain has TRBV18 and TRBJ2-6; D is unresolved. V lost 3 bases, J lost 1 base, and 7 bases lay in between. CDR1 is KGHSH, CDR2 LQKENI, per germline. This CDR3 is 15 amino acids long. CDR3 nucleotide sequence: TGTGCCAGCTCACCCGACTTATCTGGGGCCAACGTCCTGACTTTC. Residues: CASSPDLSGANVLTF.

The rearrangement uses TRBV19 and TRBJ2-2; 10 nucleotides match TRBD1. V shed 3 bases and J 5 bases; nucleotides not matched to a gene: 3. Looked up from germline, CDR1 is LNHDA and CDR2 is SQIVND (reference sequence). The CDR3 totals 15 residues. The CDR3 DNA reads TGTGCCAGTAGTATGGACAGGGGGAATACCGGGGAGCTGTTTTTT. Its protein product is CASSMDRGNTGELFF.

The chain employs TRBV19 and TRBJ1-3; D remains unclear. The CDR3 is made up of 15 amino acids. V was clipped by 6 bases and J by 2 bases, with 14 bases between them. Germline V lookup: CDR1 LNHDA, CDR2 SQIVND (reference sequence). The CDR3 bases are TGTGCCAGTAGAAGGACGGACTCGGCTGGAAACACCATATATTTT. Encoded protein: CASRRTDSAGNTIYF.

V usage is TRBV6-5 and J usage is TRBJ1-1, with no clear D. The germline V and J ends were trimmed by 5 bases and 6 bases, with 19 bases remaining between them. The CDR3 spans 15 residues. CDR1 and CDR2 (germline): MNHEY, SVGAGI. The CDR3 spells CASSPTRHGNAEAFF. The CDR3 DNA reads as TGTGCCAGCAGTCCCACTCGACACGGAAACGCTGAAGCTTTCTTT.

The genes are TRBV7-6 and TRBJ2-7; D unresolved. Germline V gene sequence: CDR1 SGHVS, CDR2 FNYEAQ. The CDR3 consists of 13 residues. V lost 0 bases and J 2 bases, leaving 5 bases between the germline ends. The chain's CDR3 is CASSLAQTYEQYF. The DNA of the CDR3 is TGTGCCAGCAGCTTAGCGCAGACCTACGAGCAGTACTTC.

The genes are TRBV11-2 and TRBJ1-4; D not certain. From germline, CDR1 is SGHAT and CDR2 FQNNGV. The CDR3 consists of 16 residues. The V and J ends lost 3 bases and 2 bases respectively, with 13 bases between them. Written as DNA, the CDR3 is TGTGCCAGCAGCTTCGGAACTGGTCGTACTAATGAAAAACTGTTTTTT. Translation gives CASSFGTGRTNEKLFF.

This clone has only a few counts. This sequence joins TRBV7-9 and TRBJ1-5; TRBD1 might be the D (6 bases). This CDR3 comprises 13 residues. Germline CDR1 SEHNR, CDR2 FQNEAQ (reference sequence). Deletions cut 1 base from V and 6 bases from J, with 7 bases between. CDR3 nucleotide sequence: TGTGCCAGCAGCTTAGACAGGGCTCAGCCCCAGCATTTT. This translates into CASSLDRAQPQHF.

V gene TRBV27 combines with J gene TRBJ2-7; D is unresolved. The V end lost 6 bases, the J end lost 3 bases, and 12 bases lay between the germline ends. The CDR3 is made up of 13 amino acids. Germline CDR1 is MNHEY and CDR2 is SMNVEV (reference sequence). DNA of the CDR3: TGTGCCAGCAGCCCTGACTGGGGCTACGAGCAGTACTTC. This codes for CASSPDWGYEQYF.

V gene TRBV7-9 combines with J gene TRBJ1-5; D call uncertain. V shed 5 bases and J shed 7 bases, with 18 bases lying between them. The CDR3 is 15 residues long. Germline values: CDR1 SEHNR, CDR2 FQNEAQ (reference sequence). CDR3 protein: CASSPGRGPNQPQHF. DNA of the CDR3: TGTGCCAGCAGCCCAGGTAGAGGTCCCAACCAGCCCCAGCATTTT.

The CDR3 loop is CASSPATEVYEQYF. In DNA, the CDR3 is TGCGCCAGCAGCCCTGCTACCGAAGTTTACGAGCAGTACTTC. The chain combines TRBV5-1 with TRBJ2-7; the D is unclear. The CDR3 extends over 14 amino acids. Germline assignment: CDR1 SGHRS and CDR2 YFSETQ. Trimming pared 4 bases from V and 4 bases from J, leaving 15 bases between. Complete variable domain (other parts from reference TRBV5-1 and TRBJ2-7): KAGVTQTPRYLIKTRGQQVTLSCSPISGHRSVSWYQQTPGQGLQFLFEYFSETQRNKGNFPGRFSGRQFSNSRSEMNVSTLELGDSALYLCASSPATEVYEQYFGPGTRLTVT.

The gene calls are TRBV5-5 and TRBJ2-7; possible D gene TRBD1, 6 bases. The CDR3 runs to 15 residues. CDR1 SGHKS and CDR2 YYEKEE come from the germline V gene (reference sequence). Trimming took off 0 bases at V and 2 bases at J, with 12 bases between the two ends. CDR3 sequence: CASSLDRALTYEQYF. Written as DNA, the CDR3 is TGTGCCAGCAGCTTGGACAGGGCATTAACCTACGAGCAGTACTTC. Complete variable domain (other parts from reference TRBV5-5 and TRBJ2-7): DAGVTQSPTHLIKTRGQQVTLRCSPISGHKSVSWYQQVLGQGPQFIFQYYEKEERGRGNFPDRFSARQFPNYSSELNVNALLLGDSALYLCASSLDRALTYEQYFGPGTRLTVT.

V and J are TRBV23-1 and TRBJ2-7; D perhaps matches TRBD1 (5 bases). TRBV23-1 is an ORF, and what it does is uncertain. The CDR3 length is 14 residues. Trimming cost V 3 bases and J 1 base, with 10 bases left between them. The CDR3 DNA is TGCGCCAGCAGTCACTCAAGACAGTCCTACGAGCAGTACTTC. It is translated as CASSHSRQSYEQYF.

This clone was found once. The rearrangement uses TRBV29-1 and TRBJ1-3; a weak D match, TRBD1 (5 bases). The V end was cut by 7 bases, the J end by 6 bases, with 16 bases between. The CDR3 is made up of 13 amino acids. Per the germline V gene, CDR1 is SQVTM and CDR2 is ANQGSEA. CDR3 amino acids: CSAWDRQENTIYF. In DNA, the CDR3 is TGCAGCGCCTGGGACCGGCAGGAAAACACCATATATTTT.

The chain combines TRBV5-6 with TRBJ1-5; 7 positions agree with TRBD1. The ends lost 3 bases at V and 0 bases at J; junction bases unmatched: 6. CDR1 is SGHDT, CDR2 YYEEEE, per germline. This CDR3 region has 16 residues. CDR3 DNA sequence: TGTGCCAGCAGCTCAAGACAGGGAGATAGCAATCAGCCCCAGCATTTT. Its translation: CASSSRQGDSNQPQHF. Filled out from reference TRBV5-6 and TRBJ1-5, the complete variable domain reads DAGVTQSPTHLIKTRGQQVTLRCSPKSGHDTVSWYQQALGQGPQFIFQYYEEEERQRGNFPDRFSGHQFPNYSSELNVNALLLGDSALYLCASSSRQGDSNQPQHFGDGTRLSIL.

The chain joins TRBV30 to TRBJ1-1; D is uncertain. Germline CDR1 is GTSNPN and CDR2 is SVGIG (reference sequence). The CDR3 is 15 residues long. Trimming pared 4 bases from V and 2 bases from J, leaving 17 bases between. The CDR3 nucleotides are TGTGCCTGGAACACGGACCGACTTATCAACACTGAAGCTTTCTTT. This sequence encodes CAWNTDRLINTEAFF.

This chain connects TRBV27 to TRBJ1-1; D not resolved. Per germline, CDR1 MNHEY and CDR2 SMNVEV (reference sequence). Trimming pared 4 bases from V and 0 bases from J, leaving 6 bases between. The CDR3 extends over 13 amino acids. The DNA of the CDR3 is TGTGCCAGCAGTTACTCCATGAACACTGAAGCTTTCTTT. It specifies CASSYSMNTEAFF.

This clone has only one observation. This chain connects TRBV5-6 to TRBJ2-2; a possible D gene is TRBD1 (5 bases). V lost 0 bases, J lost 6 bases, and 15 bases lay in between. The germline V gene encodes CDR1 SGHDT and CDR2 YYEEEE. This CDR3 is 16 amino acids long. CDR3 sequence (DNA): TGTGCCAGCAGCTTGGGGCAGGGTTATTTTGCCGGGGAGCTGTTTTTT. Amino acids: CASSLGQGYFAGELFF.

This chain links TRBV15 with TRBJ2-1; tentatively, D is TRBD2 (6 bases). The CDR3 is 16 amino acids. Germline V gene lookup returns CDR1 LNHNV and CDR2 YYDKDF (reference sequence). V was pared by 5 bases and J by 1 base, with 15 bases between. CDR3 DNA sequence: TGTGCCACCAGCTTAGACCGGGACTCGTCCTACAATGAGCAGTTCTTC. Its protein product is CATSLDRDSSYNEQFF.

This clone showed up just once. This chain joins TRBV2 and TRBJ1-6, with 12 bases matching TRBD1. Germline V gene sequence: CDR1 SNHLY, CDR2 FYNNEI. V was clipped by 9 bases and J by 8 bases; unmatched bases: 5. The CDR3 length is 14 residues. The CDR3 coding sequence is TGTGCCAGAAGGGGGACAGGGGGCCATTCACCCCTCCACTTT. Protein: CARRGTGGHSPLHF.

The rearrangement links TRBV30 to TRBJ1-2; the match to TRBD1 covers 7 bases. V was pared by 8 bases and J by 5 bases, with 2 bases of the junction left unmatched. The CDR3 consists of 10 residues. Per the germline V gene, CDR1 is GTSNPN and CDR2 is SVGIG (reference sequence). The chain's CDR3 is CAGTVYGYTF. The CDR3 region has the DNA TGTGCCGGGACAGTATATGGCTACACCTTC.

V and J are TRBV7-8 and TRBJ1-4; D remains ambiguous. There are 17 residues in the CDR3. V was shortened by 0 bases and J by 0 bases, with 11 bases between the two germline ends. Germline-derived CDR1 and CDR2 are SGHVS and FQNEAQ. The CDR3 DNA is TGTGCCAGCAGCTTAGCGCAGGTTCAGGCAACTAATGAAAAACTGTTTTTT. Amino acid sequence: CASSLAQVQATNEKLFF.

This chain joins TRBV6-6 and TRBJ2-4; 9 nucleotides line up with TRBD1. The CDR3 runs 14 residues. V dropped 2 bases and J dropped 9; count of bases not matched to a gene: 5. The V gene's germline CDR1 is MNHNY and CDR2 SVGAGI (reference sequence). CDR3 residues: CASSYRDRDVIQYF. CDR3 nucleotides: TGTGCCAGCAGTTACCGGGACAGGGATGTCATTCAGTACTTC.